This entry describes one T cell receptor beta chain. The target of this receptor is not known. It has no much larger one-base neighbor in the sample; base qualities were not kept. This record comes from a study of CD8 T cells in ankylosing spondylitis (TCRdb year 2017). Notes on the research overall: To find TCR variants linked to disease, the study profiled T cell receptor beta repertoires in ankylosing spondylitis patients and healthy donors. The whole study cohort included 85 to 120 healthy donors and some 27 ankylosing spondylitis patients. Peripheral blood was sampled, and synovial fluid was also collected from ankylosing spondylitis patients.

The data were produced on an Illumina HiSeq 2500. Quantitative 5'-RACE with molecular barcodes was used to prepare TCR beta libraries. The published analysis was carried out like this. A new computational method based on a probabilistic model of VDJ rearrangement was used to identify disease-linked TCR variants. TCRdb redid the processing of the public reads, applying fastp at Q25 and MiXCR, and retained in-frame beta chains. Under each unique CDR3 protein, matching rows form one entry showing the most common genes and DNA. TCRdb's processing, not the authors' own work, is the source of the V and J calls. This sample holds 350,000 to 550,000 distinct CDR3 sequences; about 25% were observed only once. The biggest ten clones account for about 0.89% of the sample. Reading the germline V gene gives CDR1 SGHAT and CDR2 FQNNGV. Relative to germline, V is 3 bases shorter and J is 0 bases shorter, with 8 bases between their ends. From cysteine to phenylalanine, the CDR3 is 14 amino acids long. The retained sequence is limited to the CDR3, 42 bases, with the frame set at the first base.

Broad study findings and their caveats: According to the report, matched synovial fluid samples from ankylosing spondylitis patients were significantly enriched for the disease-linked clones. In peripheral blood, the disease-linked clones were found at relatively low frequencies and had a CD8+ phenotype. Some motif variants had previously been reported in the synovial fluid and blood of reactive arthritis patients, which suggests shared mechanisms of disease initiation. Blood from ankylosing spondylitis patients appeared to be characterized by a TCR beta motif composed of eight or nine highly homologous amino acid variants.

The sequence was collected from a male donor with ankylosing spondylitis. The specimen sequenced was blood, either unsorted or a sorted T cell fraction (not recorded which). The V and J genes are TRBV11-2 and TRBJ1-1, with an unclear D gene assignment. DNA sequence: TGTGCCAGCAGCTTGGTCAGTATGAACACTGAAGCTTTCTTT. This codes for CASSLVSMNTEAFF. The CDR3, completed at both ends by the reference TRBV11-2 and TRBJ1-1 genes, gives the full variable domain EAGVAQSPRYKIIEKRQSVAFWCNPISGHATLYWYQQILGQGPKLLIQFQNNGVVDDSQLPKDRFSAERLKGVDSTLKIQPAKLEDSAVYLCASSLVSMNTEAFFGQGTRLTVV.